A selection of T cell receptor beta chains follows, all from one sample in a study of T cell responses to AZD1222 COVID-19 vaccine. Sequencing used immunoSEQ multiplex PCR; TCRdb keeps in-frame clones, though not all of them. The sample carries 100,000 or so clones, 75% to 95% recorded once. This specimen was peripheral blood, taken 28 days after the second AZD1222 dose. The receptors stem from an adult who received the AZD1222 COVID-19 vaccine. Each CDR3 is given with its conserved first and last residue. A D gene is named only where the DNA matches it firmly. The listing skips clone size in some rows; elsewhere it reads once, few, many or a size class.

>TRBJ2-2|NA|TRBV6-4|NA
TGTGCCAGCAGTGAGACTAGCACCGGGGAGCTGTTTTTT
CASSETSTGELFF
>TRBJ2-1|TRBD2|TRBV6-5|NA
TGTGCCAGCACCCAACTAGCGGGTCCTTACAATGAGCAGTTCTTC
CASTQLAGPYNEQFF
>TRBJ2-2|TRBD1|TRBV10-2|NA
TGCGCCAGCAGTTCCTCCGGGACAGGTTATGGGGAGCTGTTTTTT
CASSSSGTGYGELFF
>TRBJ2-2|TRBD2|TRBV18|NA
TGTGCCAGCTCACCTGACCGGACTAGCCGTACCGGGGAGCTGTTTTTT
CASSPDRTSRTGELFF
>TRBJ1-4|NA|TRBV5-1|NA
TGCGCCAGCAGCCTAAGACCGAATGAAAAACTGTTTTTT
CASSLRPNEKLFF
>TRBJ2-1|TRBD2|TRBV24-1|NA
TGTGCCACCAGTCGAGCGGGGGCGTACAATGAGCAGTTCTTC
CATSRAGAYNEQFF
>TRBJ1-4|NA|TRBV6-5|NA
TGTGCCAGCAGTTACTTGGGCAGGGCGGGTGAAAAACTGTTTTTT
CASSYLGRAGEKLFF
>TRBJ2-2|TRBD1|TRBV5-1|few
TGCGCCAGCAGCTTGGACGGGACAGCCACCGGGGAGCTGTTTTTT
CASSLDGTATGELFF
>TRBJ1-5|TRBD1|TRBV25-1|once
TGTGCCAGCAGTAAAACAGGGGGCCACAATCAGCCCCAGCATTTT
CASSKTGGHNQPQHF
>TRBJ1-3|NA|TRBV19|NA
TGTGCCAGTAGTTGGCAGAGGGACTCTGGAAACACCATATATTTT
CASSWQRDSGNTIYF
>TRBJ1-1|NA|TRBV2|once
TGTGCCAGCGGCGAGTACACTGAAGCTTTCTTT
CASGEYTEAFF
>TRBJ2-7|TRBD1|TRBV7-3|NA
TGTGCCAGCAGCCCACAGGGGGCCCTCTCCTACGAGCAGTACTTC
CASSPQGALSYEQYF
>TRBJ2-6|NA|TRBV9|NA
TGTGCCAGCAGCGTAGTTAGCTCTGGGGCCAACGTCCTGACTTTC
CASSVVSSGANVLTF
>TRBJ2-3|TRBD1|TRBV28|NA
TGTGCCAGCAGTGCGGACAGGGCTAGCACAGATACGCAGTATTTT
CASSADRASTDTQYF
>TRBJ2-2|NA|TRBV7-7|few
TGTGCTAGCAGCAGAAGGAACACCGGGGAGCTGTTTTTT
CASSRRNTGELFF
>TRBJ1-4|TRBD1|TRBV29-1|NA
TGCAGCGTTGAGGACAGGAGAATTGAAAAACTGTTTTTT
CSVEDRRIEKLFF
>TRBJ2-3|TRBD2|TRBV18|NA
TGTGCCAGCTCACCACCCGGACTAGCGGGAGGGAGCACAGATACGCAGTATTTT
CASSPPGLAGGSTDTQYF
>TRBJ1-3|NA|TRBV28|NA
TGTGCCAGCAGAACCGGACAGTCCTCTGGAAACACCATATATTTT
CASRTGQSSGNTIYF
>TRBJ1-1|NA|TRBV6-5|NA
TGTGCCAGCAGTTCCGGGACCTACGCTGAAGCTTTCTTT
CASSSGTYAEAFF
>TRBJ2-3|TRBD2|TRBV28|NA
TGTGCCACCCGGGAGGGAGGGCGCTTAGATACGCAGTATTTT
CATREGGRLDTQYF
>TRBJ2-7|NA|TRBV5-8|NA
TGTGCCAGCAGCTTGTATAAGTCGCAGTACTTC
CASSLYKSQYF
>TRBJ1-4|NA|TRBV19|NA
TGTGCCAGTAGTATTGGGGTCGCAACTAATGAAAAACTGTTTTTT
CASSIGVATNEKLFF
>TRBJ2-6|NA|TRBV24-1|NA
TGTGCCACCAGTGATTTCCCTGGGGCCAACGTCCTGACTTTC
CATSDFPGANVLTF
>TRBJ1-1|NA|TRBV19|NA
TGTGCCAGTAGTAGCCCTACAGGGAGGAACACTGAAGCTTTCTTT
CASSSPTGRNTEAFF
>TRBJ1-2|TRBD1|TRBV11-2|NA
TGTGCCAGCAGCTTAGCTGGGACAGAAGATGGCTACACCTTC
CASSLAGTEDGYTF
>TRBJ1-6|NA|TRBV28|NA
TGTGCCAGCACCCTCTCAGACAGGCTAAATTCACCCCTCCACTTT
CASTLSDRLNSPLHF
>TRBJ1-3|NA|TRBV12-3/TRBV12-4|NA
TGTGCCAGCACGTTGGGATACGGAAACACCATATATTTT
CASTLGYGNTIYF
>TRBJ2-1|TRBD2|TRBV5-5|once
TGTGCCAGCAGCTATCTAGCGGGAGCCTACAATGAGCAGTTCTTC
CASSYLAGAYNEQFF
>TRBJ1-4|TRBD1|TRBV25-1|NA
TGTGCCAGCATGGACAGGGGGCCTCAAAAACTGTTTTTT
CASMDRGPQKLFF
>TRBJ1-1|NA|TRBV11-2|NA
TGTGCCAGCAGCCCACCCCTTACGGCCACTGAAGCTTTCTTT
CASSPPLTATEAFF
>TRBJ1-2|NA|TRBV12-5|NA
TGTGCTAGTGGTTTGCACCGAGGTGGGGGCTACTTTGGCTACACCTTC
CASGLHRGGGYFGYTF
>TRBJ2-7|NA|TRBV18|NA
TGTGCCAGCTCACCATCACAAAGGGGGTCTTACTACGAGCAGTACTTC
CASSPSQRGSYYEQYF
>TRBJ1-2|NA|TRBV7-2|once
TGTGCCAGCAGCTTAAATGTAGGGAGACAGCTCTATGGCTACACCTTC
CASSLNVGRQLYGYTF
>TRBJ1-3|NA|TRBV11-2|NA
TGTGCCAGCAGCCGCCTCTCTGGAAACACCATATATTTT
CASSRLSGNTIYF
>TRBJ2-1|TRBD1|TRBV7-8|NA
TGTGCCAGCAGCCGAGGGACAGCCACTTCGAATGAGCAGTTCTTC
CASSRGTATSNEQFF
>TRBJ2-1|TRBD2|TRBV5-1|NA
TGCGCCAGCAGCTTGGGGATGTTAGCGGGTTCCTACAATGAGCAGTTCTTC
CASSLGMLAGSYNEQFF
>TRBJ2-1|NA|TRBV19|medium-sized
TGTGCCAGTAGTATAGTGATGGGCAATGAGCAGTTCTTC
CASSIVMGNEQFF
>TRBJ2-7|NA|TRBV10-3|few
TGTGCCATCAGTGAGTCCCGGGACGAGCAGTACTTC
CAISESRDEQYF
>TRBJ1-1|NA|TRBV6-5|once
TGTGCCAGCAGTTACTCGAACCGGCCCAACACTGAAGCTTTCTTT
CASSYSNRPNTEAFF
>TRBJ1-2|TRBD1|TRBV7-2|NA
TGTGCCAGCAGCTTAGAAGGGGGCTCCAACGGCACCTTC
CASSLEGGSNGTF
>TRBJ1-2|TRBD1|TRBV7-6|NA
TGTGCCAGCAGCCCGCGTGACAGGGGGACTAACTATGGCTACACCTTC
CASSPRDRGTNYGYTF
>TRBJ2-5|NA|TRBV18|NA
TGTGCCAGCTCACCTAACGTCTTTGGGGAGACCCAGTACTTC
CASSPNVFGETQYF
>TRBJ2-2|TRBD2|TRBV6-2/TRBV6-3|NA
TGTGCCAGCAGCCGGACTAGCGTCACCGGGGAGCTGTTTTTT
CASSRTSVTGELFF
>TRBJ2-3|NA|TRBV27|NA
TGTGCCAGCAACGGGGCAGATACGCAGTATTTT
CASNGADTQYF
>TRBJ1-1|NA|TRBV5-6|once
TGTGCCTTATCCTCGGGCAGCATGAACACTGAAGCTTTCTTT
CALSSGSMNTEAFF
>TRBJ1-1|NA|TRBV29-1|NA
TGCAGCGTTGAACGTGAAGCTTTCTTT
CSVEREAFF
>TRBJ2-1|TRBD1|TRBV27|NA
TGTGCCAGCAGTCCCCGACAGGGTTCCTACAATGAGCAGTTCTTC
CASSPRQGSYNEQFF
>TRBJ1-4|NA|TRBV5-1|NA
TGCGCCAGCAAAGTGGGAACTAATGAAAAACTGTTTTTT
CASKVGTNEKLFF
>TRBJ1-5|NA|TRBV19|NA
TGTGCCAGCGATAAGAGGGGCAGGGTTGCGCTTAGCAATCAGCCCCAGCATTTT
CASDKRGRVALSNQPQHF